This T cell receptor (beta chain) was retrieved from a study of T cells in Graves' hyperthyroidism and ophthalmopathy. This clonotype was seen at least ten times. Germline loops: CDR1 DFQATT, CDR2 SNEGSKA (reference sequence). Trimming took off 0 bases at V and 2 bases at J, with 17 bases between the two ends. The CDR3 covers 17 residues. The source material, RNA transcripts, was used to amplify TCR beta CDR3 regions. First-round RT-PCR of the TCR CDR3 relied on the HTBI primer set. TCRdb fed the multiplex PCR reads into MiXCR, producing one record per CDR3 protein. This sample has under 700,000 distinct CDR3 sequences, with roughly a sixth found just once.

The TCR comes from a woman aged 18-29 years with Graves' hyperthyroidism. Source material: blood. This chain uses TRBV20-1 with TRBJ1-5; D uncertain. The CDR3: CSARDIDAKSGNQPQHF. CDR3 nucleotides: TGCAGTGCTAGAGATATAGACGCGAAAAGTGGCAATCAGCCCCAGCATTTT.